The 11 T cell receptor beta chains given below trace back to one sample, sequenced in a study of blood T cells in healthy people across ages (dated by TCRdb to 2014 to 2015). Libraries were prepared through 5' RACE. Sequencer: Illumina HiSeq 2500. A second about 7 to 12 cycle PCR used a sample-barcoded 5' primer and a J-beta primer mix. TCRdb reran the public reads through fastp at Q25 and MiXCR, keeping productive beta chains. Records with the same CDR3 protein are collapsed into one entry carrying the most frequent genes and DNA. This sample lists around 600,000 distinct CDR3 sequences; around 48% were detected once. Jointly, the top ten make up approximately 23% of the sample. Material for sequencing was blood. These receptors originate from an elderly man in good health.

This clonotype appeared a few times. The J gene is TRBJ2-7, the V gene TRBV10-3, with 8 positions matching TRBD1. Trimming took 10 bases from V and 2 from J; bases not matched to a gene: 4. Germline-derived CDR1 and CDR2 are ENHRY and SYGVKD. This CDR3 is built from 12 residues. The DNA for the CDR3 is TGTGCCACCGTGGGACAGGCCTACGAGCAGTACTTC. Protein product: CATVGQAYEQYF.

This clonotype was observed a few times. V and J are TRBV5-4 and TRBJ1-2; unclear D gene. CDR3 length: 14 amino acids. CDR1 and CDR2 (germline): SGHNT, YYREEE (reference sequence). Trimming pared 0 bases from V and 3 bases from J, leaving 9 bases between. The CDR3: CASSLEREDYGYTF. As DNA, the CDR3 is TGTGCCAGCAGCTTGGAGAGGGAGGACTATGGCTACACCTTC.

The sample holds a few counts of this clonotype. V and J are TRBV6-2 or TRBV6-3 and TRBJ2-3; D uncertain. The CDR3 runs to 15 residues. Germline-derived CDR1 and CDR2 are MNHEY and SVGEGT. V gave up 2 bases and J gave up 0 bases, with 9 bases separating them. The CDR3 sequence: CASSYGQPSTDTQYF. Written as DNA, the CDR3 is TGTGCCAGCAGTTACGGGCAGCCAAGCACAGATACGCAGTATTTT.

This chain joins TRBV4-2 and TRBJ1-5; D uncertain. Trimming pared 0 bases from V and 1 base from J, leaving 10 bases between. CDR1 LGHNA and CDR2 YNFKEQ come from the germline V gene. CDR3 size: 16 residues. CDR3 residues: CASSQEWGGSNQPQHF. DNA for the CDR3: TGTGCCAGCAGCCAAGAGTGGGGAGGAAGCAATCAGCCCCAGCATTTT.

This chain connects TRBV5-4 to TRBJ2-7, with 9 bases aligning to TRBD1. V lost 2 bases and J lost 3; bases outside the gene matches: 6. This CDR3 contains 15 residues. Germline V gives CDR1 SGHNT, CDR2 YYREEE (reference sequence). CDR3 residues: CASSFPGTGIYEQYF. Written as DNA, the CDR3 is TGTGCCAGCAGCTTCCCCGGGACAGGGATCTACGAGCAGTACTTC.

Only a few counts were recorded for this clonotype. The chain recombines TRBV20-1 with TRBJ2-5; 9 bases line up with TRBD2. CDR3 length equals 14 residues. V trimming: 8 bases; J trimming: 5 bases; junction bases outside the gene matches: 12. Germline assignment: CDR1 DFQATT and CDR2 SNEGSKA (reference sequence). DNA of the CDR3: TGCAGTCGAGCAAGGAGCGGGAGGTCGGAGACCCAGTACTTC. It encodes CSRARSGRSETQYF.

This chain joins TRBV6-2 or TRBV6-3 and TRBJ2-1; 8 bases agree with TRBD2. Unmatched junction bases numbered 2, after V lost 3 bases and J lost 4 bases. Germline values: CDR1 MNHEY, CDR2 SVGEGT. CDR3 size: 14 residues. The CDR3 spells CASSYSGEYNEQFF. The DNA of the CDR3 is TGTGCCAGCAGTTATAGCGGGGAATACAATGAGCAGTTCTTC.

The sample holds a few counts of this clonotype. The chain links TRBV18 to TRBJ1-2; possible D gene TRBD1, 5 bases. The germline gives CDR1 KGHSH, CDR2 LQKENI. The CDR3 has 16 residues. Trimming removed 2 bases at V and 5 bases at J, with 18 bases between. CDR3 amino acids: CASSPGTSSAGYGYTF. DNA of the CDR3: TGTGCCAGCTCACCAGGGACGTCAAGCGCCGGATATGGCTACACCTTC. Variable domain in full (rest from reference TRBV18 and TRBJ1-2): NAGVMQNPRHLVRRRGQEARLRCSPMKGHSHVYWYRQLPEEGLKFMVYLQKENIIDESGMPKERFSAEFPKEGPSILRIQQVVRGDSAAYFCASSPGTSSAGYGYTFGSGTRLTVV.

This chain's CDR3 is CASSSGTGGAYEQYF. CDR3 DNA sequence: TGTGCCAGCAGTTCCGGGACAGGGGGCGCCTACGAGCAGTACTTC. The chain couples TRBV28 to TRBJ2-7, with 12 bases identical to TRBD1. The length of the CDR3 is 15 residues. J gave up 2 bases and V 4 bases, and 3 bases lay outside the gene matches. In germline, CDR1 is MDHEN, CDR2 SYDVKM.

This chain joins TRBV5-5 and TRBJ2-5, with 8 positions matching TRBD1. Near its end, the DNA agrees better with TRBJ2-7, so the J call may be wrong. Germline assignment: CDR1 SGHKS and CDR2 YYEKEE (reference sequence). This CDR3 is 14 amino acids long. CDR3 in amino acids: CASTSRDRLYEQYF. The CDR3 nucleotides read TGTGCCAGCACTTCCCGGGACAGGCTCTACGAGCAGTACTTC.

This chain connects TRBV7-2 to TRBJ2-7; TRBD2 matches 9 bases. Germline CDR1 is SGHTA and CDR2 is FQGNSA. After removal of 8 bases from V and 7 bases from J, the junction contained 15 bases not matched to a gene. This CDR3 is 15 amino acids long. The CDR3 sequence is CASSPRGGRVLEQYF. The CDR3 region has the DNA TGTGCCAGCTCCCCCCGGGGCGGGAGGGTCCTGGAGCAGTACTTC.